These T cell receptor beta chains were read from a single sample in a study of blood T cells in healthy people across ages. TCRdb re-analysed the 5' RACE reads in MiXCR, keeping a single row per CDR3 protein. The data contain 700,000 to 1,000,000 distinct CDR3 sequences, under 55% of them singletons. Material for sequencing was blood. Receptors were obtained from a man aged 55-75 years in good health. CDR3s leave out the opening cysteine and the closing phenylalanine or tryptophan.

v_gene	j_gene	CDR3aa
TRBV5-1	TRBJ1-4	ASRSRTGGNEKLF
TRBV19	TRBJ1-5	ASSWGTFQPQH
TRBV24-1	TRBJ2-3	ATSDHRERGNTDTQY
TRBV6-2/TRBV6-3	TRBJ2-2	ASRATRTGPGELF
TRBV12-3/TRBV12-4	TRBJ1-2	ASSSGWDGYT
TRBV7-9	TRBJ2-7	AGSLRGATYEQY
TRBV6-5	TRBJ2-1	ASSRDSTFPYEQF
TRBV18	TRBJ1-4	ASSLSRSTTNEKLF
TRBV5-4	TRBJ2-3	ASSTGGGLDTQY
TRBV28	TRBJ2-5	ASSNWAGETQY
TRBV12-3/TRBV12-4	TRBJ1-1	ASSFGRGNTEAF
TRBV7-2	TRBJ2-5	ASSFWTSGGGETQY
TRBV25-1	TRBJ1-1	ASSDTRLGTEAF
TRBV18	TRBJ2-5	ASSPLESGEQY
TRBV20-1	TRBJ2-7	SARDFGTGAYEQY
TRBV18	TRBJ1-2	ASSPPADYGYT
TRBV29-1	TRBJ2-2	SVDLSTGELF
TRBV6-1	TRBJ1-4	ASSARTGGGEKLF
TRBV27	TRBJ2-1	ASSYLAGGGGQF
TRBV5-5	TRBJ2-7	ASSLDSGFGSYEQY
TRBV20-1	TRBJ1-5	SARGYSNQPQH
TRBV10-2	TRBJ2-5	ASSPPGSLGSETQY
TRBV27	TRBJ2-7	ASSLRLAGAPGLYEQY
TRBV11-2	TRBJ2-1	ASNTGLSEQF
TRBV7-2	TRBJ2-5	ASSLVRASGQETQY
TRBV3-1	TRBJ2-1	ASSQVPGGVNYNEQF
TRBV5-5	TRBJ1-5	ASSLEDSRRGNQPQH
TRBV12-3/TRBV12-4	TRBJ1-2	ASSFGGVSGYT
TRBV5-1	TRBJ1-4	ASSLGAGEEKLF
TRBV11-2	-	ASSSLLYGVEQY
TRBV6-6	TRBJ1-5	ASKGGSQPQH
TRBV29-1	TRBJ1-2	SVEDIQGKNYGYT
TRBV5-1	-	ASSFIDGYEQY
TRBV25-1	TRBJ2-2	ASTGGQGAAGELF